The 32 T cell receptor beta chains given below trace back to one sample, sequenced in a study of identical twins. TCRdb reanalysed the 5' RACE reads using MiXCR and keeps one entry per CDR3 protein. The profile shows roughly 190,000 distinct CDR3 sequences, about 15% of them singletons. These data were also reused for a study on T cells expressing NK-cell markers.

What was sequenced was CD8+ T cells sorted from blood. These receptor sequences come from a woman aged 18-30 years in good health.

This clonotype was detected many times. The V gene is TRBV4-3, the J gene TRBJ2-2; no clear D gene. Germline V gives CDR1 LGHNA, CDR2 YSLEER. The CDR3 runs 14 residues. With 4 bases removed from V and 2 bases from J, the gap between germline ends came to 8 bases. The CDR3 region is CASSPHKNTGELFF. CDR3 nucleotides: TGCGCCAGCAGCCCGCACAAAAACACCGGGGAGCTGTTTTTT.

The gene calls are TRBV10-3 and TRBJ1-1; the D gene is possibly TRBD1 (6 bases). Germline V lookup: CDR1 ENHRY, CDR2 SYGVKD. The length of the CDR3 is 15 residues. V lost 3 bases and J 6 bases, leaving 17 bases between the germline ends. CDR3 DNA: TGTGCCATCAGTGACCCCGAGGGGGTTTTCGCTGAAGCTTTCTTT. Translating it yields CAISDPEGVFAEAFF.

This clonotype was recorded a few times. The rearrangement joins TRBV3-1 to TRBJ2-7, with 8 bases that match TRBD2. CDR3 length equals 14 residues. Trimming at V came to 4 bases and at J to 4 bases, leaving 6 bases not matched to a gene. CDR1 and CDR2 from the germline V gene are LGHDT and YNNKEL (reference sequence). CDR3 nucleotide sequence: TGTGCCAGCAGCCCGGGAGGGATTACGTACGAGCAGTACTTC. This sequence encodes CASSPGGITYEQYF.

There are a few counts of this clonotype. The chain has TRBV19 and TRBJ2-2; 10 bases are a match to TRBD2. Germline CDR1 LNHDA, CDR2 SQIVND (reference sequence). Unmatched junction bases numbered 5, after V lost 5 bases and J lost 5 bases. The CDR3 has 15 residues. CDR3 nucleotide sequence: TGTGCCAGTAGTTTCGGGACTAGCGAGACCGGGGAGCTGTTTTTT. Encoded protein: CASSFGTSETGELFF.

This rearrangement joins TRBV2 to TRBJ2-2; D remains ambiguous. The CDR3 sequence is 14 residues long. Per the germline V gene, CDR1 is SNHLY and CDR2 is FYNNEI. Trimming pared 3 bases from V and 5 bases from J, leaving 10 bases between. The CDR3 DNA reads TGTGCCAGCAGTGATGGTGTTTGGACCGGGGAGCTGTTTTTT. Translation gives CASSDGVWTGELFF.

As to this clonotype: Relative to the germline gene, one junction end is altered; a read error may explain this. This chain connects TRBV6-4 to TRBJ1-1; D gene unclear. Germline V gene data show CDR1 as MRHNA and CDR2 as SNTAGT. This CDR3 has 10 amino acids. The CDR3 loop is CASSDEAVGF. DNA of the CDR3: TGTGCCAGCAGTGACGAGGCAGTTGGCTTT.

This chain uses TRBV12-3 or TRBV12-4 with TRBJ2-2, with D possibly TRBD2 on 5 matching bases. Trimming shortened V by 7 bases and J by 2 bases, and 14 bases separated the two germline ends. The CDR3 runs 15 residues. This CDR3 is CASNSEGENTGELFF. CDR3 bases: TGTGCCAGCAATTCAGAGGGAGAAAACACCGGGGAGCTGTTTTTT.

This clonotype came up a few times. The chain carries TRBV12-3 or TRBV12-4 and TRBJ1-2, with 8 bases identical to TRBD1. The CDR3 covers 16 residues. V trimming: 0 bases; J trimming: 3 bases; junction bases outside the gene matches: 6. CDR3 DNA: TGTGCCAGCAGTTTAGCCGACAGGGGATGGTACTATGGCTACACCTTC. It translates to CASSLADRGWYYGYTF.

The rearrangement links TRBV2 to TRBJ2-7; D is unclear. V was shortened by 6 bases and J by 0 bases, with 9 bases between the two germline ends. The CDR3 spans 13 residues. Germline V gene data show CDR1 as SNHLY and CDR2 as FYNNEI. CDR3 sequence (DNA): TGTGCCAGCAGCCTGGTCAACTCCTACGAGCAGTACTTC. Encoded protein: CASSLVNSYEQYF.

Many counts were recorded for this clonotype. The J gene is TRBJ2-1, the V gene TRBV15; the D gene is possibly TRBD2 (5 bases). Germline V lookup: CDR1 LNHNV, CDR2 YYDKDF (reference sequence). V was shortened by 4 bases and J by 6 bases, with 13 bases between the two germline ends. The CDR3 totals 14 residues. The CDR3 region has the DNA TGTGCCACCAGCACCCGATCTACTAGCAATGAGCAGTTCTTC. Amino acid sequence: CATSTRSTSNEQFF.

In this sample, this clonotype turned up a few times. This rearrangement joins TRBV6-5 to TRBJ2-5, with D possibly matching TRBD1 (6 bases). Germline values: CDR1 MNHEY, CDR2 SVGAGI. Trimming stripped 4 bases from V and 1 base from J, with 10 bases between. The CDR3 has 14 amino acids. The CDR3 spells CASSLDRAQETQYF. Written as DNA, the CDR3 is TGTGCCAGCAGTTTGGACAGAGCCCAAGAGACCCAGTACTTC.

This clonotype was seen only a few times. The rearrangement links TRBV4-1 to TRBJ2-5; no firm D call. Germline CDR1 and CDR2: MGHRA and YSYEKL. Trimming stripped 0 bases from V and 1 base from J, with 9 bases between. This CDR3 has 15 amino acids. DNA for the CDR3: TGCGCCAGCAGCCAAGAAGGACGGGTCCAAGAGACCCAGTACTTC. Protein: CASSQEGRVQETQYF.

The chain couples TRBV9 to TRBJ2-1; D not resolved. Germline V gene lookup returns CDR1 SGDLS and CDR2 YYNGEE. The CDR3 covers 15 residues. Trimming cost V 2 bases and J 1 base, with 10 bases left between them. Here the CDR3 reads CASSVISNSYNEQFF. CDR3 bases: TGTGCCAGCAGCGTCATCTCAAATTCCTACAATGAGCAGTTCTTC.

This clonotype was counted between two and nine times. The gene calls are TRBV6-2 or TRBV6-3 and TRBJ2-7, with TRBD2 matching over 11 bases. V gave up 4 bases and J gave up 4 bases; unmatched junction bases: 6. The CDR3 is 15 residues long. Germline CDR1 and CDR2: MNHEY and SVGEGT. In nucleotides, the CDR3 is TGTGCCAGCAGTTTCCCGAGGACTAGCGGGTACGAGCAGTACTTC. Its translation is CASSFPRTSGYEQYF.

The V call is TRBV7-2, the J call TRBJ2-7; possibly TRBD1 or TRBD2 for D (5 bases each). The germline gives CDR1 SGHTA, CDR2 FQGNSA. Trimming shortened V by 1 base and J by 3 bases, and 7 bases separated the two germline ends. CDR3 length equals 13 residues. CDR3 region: CASSLGGDYEQYF. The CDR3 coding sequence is TGTGCCAGCAGCTTAGGAGGGGACTACGAGCAGTACTTC.

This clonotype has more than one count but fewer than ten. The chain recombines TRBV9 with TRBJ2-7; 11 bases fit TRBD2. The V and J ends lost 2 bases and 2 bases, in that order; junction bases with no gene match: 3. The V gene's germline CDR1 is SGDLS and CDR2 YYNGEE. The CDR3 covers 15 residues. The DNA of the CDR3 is TGTGCCAGCAGCGTTGGACTAGCGGGTACCTACGAGCAGTACTTC. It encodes CASSVGLAGTYEQYF.

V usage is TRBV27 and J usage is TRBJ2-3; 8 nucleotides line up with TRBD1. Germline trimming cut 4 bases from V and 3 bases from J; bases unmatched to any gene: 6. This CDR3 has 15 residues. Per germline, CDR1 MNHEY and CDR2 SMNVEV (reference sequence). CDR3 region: CASSSTGEITDTQYF. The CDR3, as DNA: TGTGCCAGCAGTTCGACAGGGGAGATTACAGATACGCAGTATTTT.

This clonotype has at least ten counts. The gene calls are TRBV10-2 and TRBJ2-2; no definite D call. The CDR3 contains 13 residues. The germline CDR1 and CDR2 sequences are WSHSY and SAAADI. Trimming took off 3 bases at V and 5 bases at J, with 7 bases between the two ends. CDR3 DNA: TGCGCCAGCAGTGATCCGCAAACCGGGGAGCTGTTTTTT. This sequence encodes CASSDPQTGELFF.

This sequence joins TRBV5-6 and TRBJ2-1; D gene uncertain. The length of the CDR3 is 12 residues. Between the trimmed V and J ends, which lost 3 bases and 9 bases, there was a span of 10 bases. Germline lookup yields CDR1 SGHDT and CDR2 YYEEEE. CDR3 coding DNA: TGTGCCAGCAGCTCGCTCGGCGCTGAGCAGTTCTTC. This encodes CASSSLGAEQFF.

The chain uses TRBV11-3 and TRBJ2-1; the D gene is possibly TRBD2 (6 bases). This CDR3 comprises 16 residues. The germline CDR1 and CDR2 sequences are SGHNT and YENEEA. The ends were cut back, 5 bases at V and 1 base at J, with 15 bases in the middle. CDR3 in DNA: TGTGCCAGCAGCCACGGTAGGGGAGGTTCCTACAATGAGCAGTTCTTC. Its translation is CASSHGRGGSYNEQFF.

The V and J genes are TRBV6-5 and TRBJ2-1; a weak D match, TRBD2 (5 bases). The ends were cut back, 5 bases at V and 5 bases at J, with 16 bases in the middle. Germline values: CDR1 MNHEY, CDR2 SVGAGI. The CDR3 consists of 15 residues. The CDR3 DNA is TGTGCCAGCAGTCACCCGCTAGGAGGTCACAATGAGCAGTTCTTC. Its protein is CASSHPLGGHNEQFF.

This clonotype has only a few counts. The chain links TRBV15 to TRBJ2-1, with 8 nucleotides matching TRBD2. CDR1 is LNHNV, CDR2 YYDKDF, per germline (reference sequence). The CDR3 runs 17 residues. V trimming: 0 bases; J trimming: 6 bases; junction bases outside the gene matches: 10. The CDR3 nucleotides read TGTGCCACCAGCAGAGAAATCAGCGGGAGCGTAGGCAATGAGCAGTTCTTC. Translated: CATSREISGSVGNEQFF.

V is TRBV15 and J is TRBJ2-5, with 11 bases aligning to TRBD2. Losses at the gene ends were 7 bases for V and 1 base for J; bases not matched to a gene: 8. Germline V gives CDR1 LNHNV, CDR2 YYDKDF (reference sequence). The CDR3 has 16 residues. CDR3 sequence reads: CATTRGTSGLQETQYF. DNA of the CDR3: TGTGCCACCACTCGCGGGACTAGCGGCCTCCAAGAGACCCAGTACTTC.

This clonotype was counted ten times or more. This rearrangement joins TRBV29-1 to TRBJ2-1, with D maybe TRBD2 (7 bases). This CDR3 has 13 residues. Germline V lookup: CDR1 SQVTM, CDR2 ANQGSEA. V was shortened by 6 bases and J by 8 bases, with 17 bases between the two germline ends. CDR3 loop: CSVTGRGFDEQFF. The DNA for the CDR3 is TGCAGCGTAACAGGGAGGGGGTTTGATGAGCAGTTCTTC.

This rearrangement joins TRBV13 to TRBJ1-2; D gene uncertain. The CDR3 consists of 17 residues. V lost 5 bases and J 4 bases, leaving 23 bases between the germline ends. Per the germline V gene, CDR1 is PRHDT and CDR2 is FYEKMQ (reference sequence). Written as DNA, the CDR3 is TGTGCCAGCAGCCCCACCCCGGGGAAACCGACGACCTATGGCTACACCTTC. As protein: CASSPTPGKPTTYGYTF.

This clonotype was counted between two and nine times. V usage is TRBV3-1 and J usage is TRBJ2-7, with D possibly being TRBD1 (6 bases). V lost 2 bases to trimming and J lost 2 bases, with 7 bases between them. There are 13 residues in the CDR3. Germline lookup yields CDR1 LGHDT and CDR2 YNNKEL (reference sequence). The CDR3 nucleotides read TGTGCCAGCAGCCAAAGGACAGCCTACGAGCAGTACTTC. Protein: CASSQRTAYEQYF.

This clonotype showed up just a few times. The CDR3 region has the DNA TGCAGCGCCTCAGGGGGCTCTGGCTACACCTTC. Its translation: CSASGGSGYTF. J is TRBJ1-2 and V is TRBV29-1; 8 bases line up with TRBD1. The J segment lost 7 bases and the V segment lost 7 bases, leaving 5 bases of the junction unmatched. Per the germline V gene, CDR1 is SQVTM and CDR2 is ANQGSEA. The CDR3 has 11 amino acids.

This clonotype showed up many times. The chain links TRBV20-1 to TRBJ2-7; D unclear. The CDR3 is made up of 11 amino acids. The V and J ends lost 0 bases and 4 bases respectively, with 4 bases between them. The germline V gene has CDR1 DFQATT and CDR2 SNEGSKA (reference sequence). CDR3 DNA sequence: TGCAGTGCTAGAGAGGGGTACGAGCAGTACTTC. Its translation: CSAREGYEQYF.

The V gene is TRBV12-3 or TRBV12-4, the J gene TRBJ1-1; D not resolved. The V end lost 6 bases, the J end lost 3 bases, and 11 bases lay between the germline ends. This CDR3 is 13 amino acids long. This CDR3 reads CASSESGDTEAFF. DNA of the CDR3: TGTGCCAGCAGCGAATCCGGAGACACTGAAGCTTTCTTT.

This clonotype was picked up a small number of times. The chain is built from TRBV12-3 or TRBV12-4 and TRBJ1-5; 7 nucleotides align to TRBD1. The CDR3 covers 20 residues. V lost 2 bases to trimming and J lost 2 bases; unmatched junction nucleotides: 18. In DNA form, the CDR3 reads TGTGCCAGCAGTTTAATATGGCTGTCAGGGGGTATGGAGGGCAATCAGCCCCAGCATTTT. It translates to CASSLIWLSGGMEGNQPQHF.

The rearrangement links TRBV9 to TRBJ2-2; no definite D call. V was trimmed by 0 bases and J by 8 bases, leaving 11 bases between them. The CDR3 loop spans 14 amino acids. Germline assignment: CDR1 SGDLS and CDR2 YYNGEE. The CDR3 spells CASSVGRSRGELFF. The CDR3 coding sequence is TGTGCCAGCAGCGTAGGAAGGTCGCGAGGGGAGCTGTTTTTT.

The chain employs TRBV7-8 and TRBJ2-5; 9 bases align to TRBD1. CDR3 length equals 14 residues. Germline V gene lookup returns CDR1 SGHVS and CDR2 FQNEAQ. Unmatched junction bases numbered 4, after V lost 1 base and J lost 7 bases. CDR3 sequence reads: CASSLDRGPGTQYF. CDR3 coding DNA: TGTGCCAGCAGCTTAGACAGGGGGCCGGGGACCCAGTACTTC. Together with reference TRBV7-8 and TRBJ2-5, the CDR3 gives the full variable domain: GAGVSQSPRYKVAKRGQDVALRCDPISGHVSLFWYQQALGQGPEFLTYFQNEAQLDKSGLPSDRFFAERPEGSVSTLKIQRTQQEDSAVYLCASSLDRGPGTQYFGPGTRLLVL.